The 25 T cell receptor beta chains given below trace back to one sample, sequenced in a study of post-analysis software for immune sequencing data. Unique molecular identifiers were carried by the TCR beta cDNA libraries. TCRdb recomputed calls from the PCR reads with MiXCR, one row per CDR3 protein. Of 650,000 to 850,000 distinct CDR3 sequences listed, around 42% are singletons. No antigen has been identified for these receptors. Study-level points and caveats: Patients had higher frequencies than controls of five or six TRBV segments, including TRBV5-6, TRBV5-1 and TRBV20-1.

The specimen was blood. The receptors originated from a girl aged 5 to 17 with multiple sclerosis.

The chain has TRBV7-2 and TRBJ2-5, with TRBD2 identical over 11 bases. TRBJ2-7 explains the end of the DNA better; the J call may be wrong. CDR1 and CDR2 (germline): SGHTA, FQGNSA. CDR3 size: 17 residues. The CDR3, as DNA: TGTGCCAGCAGTACCAGACTAGCGGGACTTCCTGTGGACGAGCAGTACTTC. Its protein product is CASSTRLAGLPVDEQYF.

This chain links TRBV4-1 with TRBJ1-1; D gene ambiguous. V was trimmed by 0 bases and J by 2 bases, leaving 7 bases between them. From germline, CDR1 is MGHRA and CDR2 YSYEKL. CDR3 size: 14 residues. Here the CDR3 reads CASSQEWANTEAFF. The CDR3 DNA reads TGCGCCAGCAGCCAAGAGTGGGCAAACACTGAAGCTTTCTTT.

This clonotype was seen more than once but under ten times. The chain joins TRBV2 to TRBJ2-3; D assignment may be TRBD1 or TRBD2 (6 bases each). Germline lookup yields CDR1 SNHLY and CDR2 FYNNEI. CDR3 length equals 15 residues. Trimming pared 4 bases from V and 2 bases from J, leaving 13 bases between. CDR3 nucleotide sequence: TGTGCCAGCAGTGGGCGGGACACTGACACAGATACGCAGTATTTT. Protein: CASSGRDTDTDTQYF. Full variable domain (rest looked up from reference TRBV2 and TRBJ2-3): EPEVTQTPSHQVTQMGQEVILRCVPISNHLYFYWYRQILGQKVEFLVSFYNNEISEKSEIFDDQFSVERPDGSNFTLKIRSTKLEDSAMYFCASSGRDTDTDTQYFGPGTRLTVL.

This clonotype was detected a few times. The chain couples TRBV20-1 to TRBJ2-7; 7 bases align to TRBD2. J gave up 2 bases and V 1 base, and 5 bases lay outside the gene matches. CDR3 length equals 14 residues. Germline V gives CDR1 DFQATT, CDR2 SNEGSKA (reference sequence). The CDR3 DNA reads TGCAGTGCTAGAGCGGGGCGGGAGCCCTACGAGCAGTACTTC. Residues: CSARAGREPYEQYF.

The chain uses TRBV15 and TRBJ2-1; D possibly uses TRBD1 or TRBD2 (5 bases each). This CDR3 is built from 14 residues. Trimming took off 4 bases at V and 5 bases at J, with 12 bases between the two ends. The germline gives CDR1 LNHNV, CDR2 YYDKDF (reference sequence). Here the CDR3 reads CATSTPGTDNEQFF. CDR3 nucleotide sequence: TGTGCCACCAGCACGCCAGGGACGGACAATGAGCAGTTCTTC.

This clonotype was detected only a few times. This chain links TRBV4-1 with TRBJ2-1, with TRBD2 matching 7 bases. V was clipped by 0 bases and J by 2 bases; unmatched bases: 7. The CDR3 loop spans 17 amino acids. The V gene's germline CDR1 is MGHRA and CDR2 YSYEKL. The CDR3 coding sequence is TGCGCCAGCAGCCAAGATCCCCTAGCGGAGACCTACAATGAGCAGTTCTTC. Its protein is CASSQDPLAETYNEQFF.

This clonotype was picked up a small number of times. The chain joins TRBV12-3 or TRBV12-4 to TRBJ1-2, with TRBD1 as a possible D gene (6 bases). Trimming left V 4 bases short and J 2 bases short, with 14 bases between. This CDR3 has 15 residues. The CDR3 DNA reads TGTGCCAGCAGTTCCCCCCAGACAGGAAACTATGGCTACACCTTC. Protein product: CASSSPQTGNYGYTF.

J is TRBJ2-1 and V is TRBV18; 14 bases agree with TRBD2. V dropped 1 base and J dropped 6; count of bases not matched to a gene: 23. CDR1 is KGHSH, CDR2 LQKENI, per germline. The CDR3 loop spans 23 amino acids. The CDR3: CASSPRWGKRTSGRMGTCNEQFF. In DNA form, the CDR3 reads TGTGCCAGCTCACCACGGTGGGGGAAAAGGACTAGCGGGAGGATGGGGACCTGCAATGAGCAGTTCTTC.

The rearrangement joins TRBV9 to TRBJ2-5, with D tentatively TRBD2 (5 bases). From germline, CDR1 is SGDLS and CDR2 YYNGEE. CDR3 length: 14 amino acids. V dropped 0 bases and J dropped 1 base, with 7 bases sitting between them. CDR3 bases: TGTGCCAGCAGCGTAGTAAGCGGCCAAGAGACCCAGTACTTC. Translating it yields CASSVVSGQETQYF. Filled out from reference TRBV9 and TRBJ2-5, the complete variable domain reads DSGVTQTPKHLITATGQRVTLRCSPRSGDLSVYWYQQSLDQGLQFLIQYYNGEERAKGNILERFSAQQFPDLHSELNLSSLELGDSALYFCASSVVSGQETQYFGPGTRLLVL.

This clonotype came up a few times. DNA of the CDR3: TGCAGCGTTGATTACCAAGGACACCTCCCGGGGGAGACCCAGTACTTC. The encoded protein is CSVDYQGHLPGETQYF. V and J are TRBV29-1 and TRBJ2-5; D could derive from TRBD1 or TRBD2 (5 bases each). The CDR3 is 16 residues long. The germline V gene encodes CDR1 SQVTM and CDR2 ANQGSEA. Trimming took 3 bases from V and 5 from J, leaving 22 bases between them. The full variable domain, completed using reference TRBV29-1 and TRBJ2-5, is SAVISQKPSRDICQRGTSLTIQCQVDSQVTMMFWYRQQPGQSLTLIATANQGSEATYESGFVIDKFPISRPNLTFSTLTVSNMSPEDSSIYLCSVDYQGHLPGETQYFGPGTRLLVL.

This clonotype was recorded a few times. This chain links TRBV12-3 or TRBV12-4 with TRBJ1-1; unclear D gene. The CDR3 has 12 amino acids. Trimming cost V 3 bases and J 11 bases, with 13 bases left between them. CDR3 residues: CASSFGEVRAFF. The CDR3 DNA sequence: TGTGCCAGCAGTTTTGGGGAGGTGCGGGCTTTCTTT.

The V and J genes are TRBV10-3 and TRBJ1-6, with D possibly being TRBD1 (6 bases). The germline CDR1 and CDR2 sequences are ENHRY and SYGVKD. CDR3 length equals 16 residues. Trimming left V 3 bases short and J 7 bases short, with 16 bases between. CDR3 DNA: TGTGCCATCAGTGATCCTGGGGCAGGGGCCAATTCACCCCTCCACTTT. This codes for CAISDPGAGANSPLHF.

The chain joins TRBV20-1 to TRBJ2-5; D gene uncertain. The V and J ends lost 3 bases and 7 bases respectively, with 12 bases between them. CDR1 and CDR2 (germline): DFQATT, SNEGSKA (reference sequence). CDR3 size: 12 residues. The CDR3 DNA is TGCAGTGCTAGGAAGTTTCCTCCGACCCAGTACTTC. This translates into CSARKFPPTQYF.

CDR3 residues: CASTGGPNTGELFF. CDR3 coding DNA: TGTGCCAGTACAGGGGGCCCGAACACCGGGGAGCTGTTTTTT. This chain joins TRBV10-3 and TRBJ2-2; the match to TRBD1 covers 9 bases. The CDR3 has 14 residues. Germline-derived CDR1 and CDR2 are ENHRY and SYGVKD. V trimming: 10 bases; J trimming: 0 bases; junction bases outside the gene matches: 3.

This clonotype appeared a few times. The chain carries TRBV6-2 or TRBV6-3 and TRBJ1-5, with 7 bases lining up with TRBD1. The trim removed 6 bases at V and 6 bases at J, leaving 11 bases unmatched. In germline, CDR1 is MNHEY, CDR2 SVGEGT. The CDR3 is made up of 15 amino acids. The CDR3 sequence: CASRPAEGAGQPQHF. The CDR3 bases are TGTGCCAGCAGACCCGCAGAGGGGGCCGGTCAGCCCCAGCATTTT.

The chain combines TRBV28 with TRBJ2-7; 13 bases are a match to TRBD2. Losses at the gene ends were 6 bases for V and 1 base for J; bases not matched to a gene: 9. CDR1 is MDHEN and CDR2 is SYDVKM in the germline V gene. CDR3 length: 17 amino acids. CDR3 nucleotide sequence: TGTGCCAGCAGCCAAACCGGACTAGCGGGAGTGTCCTACGAGCAGTACTTC. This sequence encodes CASSQTGLAGVSYEQYF.

The CDR3 DNA follows: TGTGCCAGCAGTTACTCCCCTAGCTACGGGCCCGGGGAGACCCAGTACTTC. Its translation is CASSYSPSYGPGETQYF. The chain uses TRBV6-5 and TRBJ2-5; D is perhaps TRBD2 (5 bases). V was cut by 0 bases and J by 5 bases, with 19 bases left in between. Germline CDR1 reads MNHEY; CDR2 reads SVGAGI. The CDR3 consists of 17 residues.

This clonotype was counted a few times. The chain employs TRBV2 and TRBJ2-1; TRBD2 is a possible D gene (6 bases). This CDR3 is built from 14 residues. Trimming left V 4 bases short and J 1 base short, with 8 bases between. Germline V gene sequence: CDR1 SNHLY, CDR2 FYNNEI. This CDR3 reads CASSGGVSYNEQFF. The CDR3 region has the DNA TGTGCCAGCAGTGGGGGGGTTTCCTACAATGAGCAGTTCTTC.

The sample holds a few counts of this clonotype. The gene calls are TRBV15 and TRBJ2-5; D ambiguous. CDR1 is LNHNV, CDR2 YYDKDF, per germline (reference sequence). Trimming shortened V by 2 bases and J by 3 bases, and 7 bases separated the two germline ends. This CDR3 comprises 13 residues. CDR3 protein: CATSRYREETQYF. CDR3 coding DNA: TGTGCCACCAGCAGATATCGGGAAGAGACCCAGTACTTC.

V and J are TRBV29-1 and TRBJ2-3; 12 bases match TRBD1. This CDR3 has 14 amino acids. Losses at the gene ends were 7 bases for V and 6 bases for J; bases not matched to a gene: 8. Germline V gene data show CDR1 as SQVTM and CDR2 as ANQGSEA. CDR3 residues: CSALGQGARDTQYF. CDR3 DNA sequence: TGCAGCGCCCTGGGACAGGGGGCTCGGGATACGCAGTATTTT.

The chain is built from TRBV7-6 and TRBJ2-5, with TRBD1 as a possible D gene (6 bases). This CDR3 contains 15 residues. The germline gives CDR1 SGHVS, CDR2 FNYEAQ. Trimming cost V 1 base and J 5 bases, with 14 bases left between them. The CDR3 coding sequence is TGTGCCAGCAGCTTAGTTAAGGCGAGGGGGGAGACCCAGTACTTC. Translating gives CASSLVKARGETQYF.

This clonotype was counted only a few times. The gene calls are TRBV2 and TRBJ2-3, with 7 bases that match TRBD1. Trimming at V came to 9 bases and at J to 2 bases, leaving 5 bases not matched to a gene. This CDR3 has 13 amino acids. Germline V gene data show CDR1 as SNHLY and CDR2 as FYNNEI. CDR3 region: CASPGQHTDTQYF. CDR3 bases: TGTGCCAGTCCGGGACAGCACACAGATACGCAGTATTTT.

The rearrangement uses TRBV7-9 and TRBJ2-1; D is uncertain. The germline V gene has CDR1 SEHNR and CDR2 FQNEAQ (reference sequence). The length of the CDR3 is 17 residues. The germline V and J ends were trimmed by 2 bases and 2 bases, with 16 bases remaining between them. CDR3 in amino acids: CASSLPRLGSTYNEQFF. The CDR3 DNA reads TGTGCCAGCAGCTTACCTCGATTAGGGTCAACCTACAATGAGCAGTTCTTC.

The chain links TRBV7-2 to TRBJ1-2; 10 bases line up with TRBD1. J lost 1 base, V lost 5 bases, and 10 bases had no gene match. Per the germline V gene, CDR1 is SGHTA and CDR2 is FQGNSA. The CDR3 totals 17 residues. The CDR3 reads CASSPTSGDRGNYGYTF. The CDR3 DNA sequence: TGTGCCAGCAGCCCAACCTCCGGGGACAGGGGTAACTATGGCTACACCTTC.

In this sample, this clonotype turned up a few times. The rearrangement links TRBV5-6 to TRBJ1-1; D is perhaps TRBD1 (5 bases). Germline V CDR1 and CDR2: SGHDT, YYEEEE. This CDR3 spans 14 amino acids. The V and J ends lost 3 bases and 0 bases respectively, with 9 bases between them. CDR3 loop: CASSSRGVNTEAFF. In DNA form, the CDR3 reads TGTGCCAGCAGCTCCCGGGGGGTGAACACTGAAGCTTTCTTT.